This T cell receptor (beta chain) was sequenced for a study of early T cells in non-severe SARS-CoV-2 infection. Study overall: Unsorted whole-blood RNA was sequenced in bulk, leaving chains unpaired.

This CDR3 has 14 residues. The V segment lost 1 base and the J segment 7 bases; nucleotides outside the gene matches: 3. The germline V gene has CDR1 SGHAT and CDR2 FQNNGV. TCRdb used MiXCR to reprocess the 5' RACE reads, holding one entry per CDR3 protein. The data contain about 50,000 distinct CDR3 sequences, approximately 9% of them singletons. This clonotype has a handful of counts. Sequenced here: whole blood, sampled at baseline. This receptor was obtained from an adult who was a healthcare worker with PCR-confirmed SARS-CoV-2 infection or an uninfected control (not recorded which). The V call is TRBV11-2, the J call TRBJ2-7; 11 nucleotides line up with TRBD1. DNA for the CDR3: TGTGCCAGCAGCTTAGCGGGACAGGGGGGTGAGCAGTACTTC. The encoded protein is CASSLAGQGGEQYF.